This TCR beta chain stems from a study of blood T cell repertoires in COVID-19. Study-wide context: COVID-19 samples, acute and convalescent, were from the United States, Italy and Spain. T cells, B-cell-depleted T cells, or PBMCs supplied cDNA or gDNA.

Source study methods: For nucleated cells, counts were estimated from reference gene primer amplification. Some clones are missing from TCRdb's copy, which holds only in-frame ones; the method was immunoSEQ multiplex PCR. That table supplies the V and J calls and clone size; D and trimming were determined from the DNA. The data hold about 64,000 clones, with more than 75% observed a single time. Germline CDR1 SNHLY, CDR2 FYNNEI. The V and J ends lost 7 bases and 2 bases respectively, with 11 bases between them. This CDR3 has 13 amino acids. The J gene is TRBJ2-5, the V gene TRBV2; a weak D match, TRBD2 (6 bases). The material sequenced was peripheral blood. The TCR originated in a man aged 45 to 65 with active COVID-19. This chain's CDR3 is CASTGTPQETQYF. The CDR3 nucleotides read TGTGCCAGCACAGGGACTCCTCAAGAGACCCAGTACTTC.